This is a list of T cell receptor beta chains from one sample in a study of T cell repertoires in cytomegalovirus infection. TCRdb itself ran the reads through MiXCR, one entry per CDR3 protein. The sample shows 830,000 or so distinct CDR3 sequences, approximately 30% of them seen only once. Their recognized antigens are unknown. Sample: cultured CD8+ T cells from PBMCs, taken from culture after CMV antigen stimulation. The receptors shown here come from a human donor in good health (CMV status not recorded). Some clones in this sample may be carry-over from other donors' samples. Both conserved end residues are part of each CDR3. The D gene is left open where the match is weak. Clone size appears in some rows only: once, few, many, or a class for an expanded clone.

TRBV6-2/TRBV6-3	15	TRBJ1-1	.	TRBD1	CASSVLQGRGTEAFF	TGTGCCAGCAGCGTTTTACAGGGGAGGGGGACTGAAGCTTTCTTT
TRBV5-5	18	TRBJ2-2	.	.	CASSLEADPQLNTGELFF	TGTGCCAGCAGCTTGGAAGCGGACCCTCAATTGAACACCGGGGAGCTGTTTTTT
TRBV5-8	15	TRBJ1-5	.	TRBD1	CASSLRGTGRQPQHF	TGTGCCAGCAGCTTAAGGGGGACAGGCCGTCAGCCCCAGCATTTT
TRBV6-5	15	TRBJ1-3	.	.	CASSLTWDTRNTIYF	TGTGCCAGCAGTCTCACATGGGACACTCGGAACACCATATATTTT
TRBV7-6	13	TRBJ1-6	.	.	CASSHGAYSLLHF	TGTGCCAGCAGTCACGGAGCCTATTCACTCCTCCACTTT
TRBV12-3/TRBV12-4	13	TRBJ1-5	few	TRBD1	CASSTGETQPQHF	TGTGCCAGCAGCACAGGGGAGACTCAGCCCCAGCATTTT
TRBV15	16	TRBJ2-3	.	TRBD2	CATSRGSGGSTDTQYF	TGTGCCACCAGCAGGGGGTCGGGGGGAAGCACAGATACGCAGTATTTT
TRBV5-1	15	TRBJ1-1	few	.	CASSIVVHGNTEAFF	TGCGCCAGCAGCATTGTGGTCCATGGAAACACTGAAGCTTTCTTT
TRBV6-1	14	TRBJ2-5	few	.	CASRDSGMGETQYF	TGTGCCAGCAGGGATAGTGGGATGGGGGAGACCCAGTACTTC
TRBV9	14	TRBJ2-7	few	.	CASSVGTISYEQYF	TGTGCCAGCAGCGTAGGGACTATCTCCTACGAGCAGTACTTC
TRBV5-1	19	TRBJ2-1	.	TRBD1	CASSLGGTGDQSSYNEQFF	TGCGCCAGCAGCTTAGGCGGGACAGGGGACCAGAGCTCCTACAATGAGCAGTTCTTC